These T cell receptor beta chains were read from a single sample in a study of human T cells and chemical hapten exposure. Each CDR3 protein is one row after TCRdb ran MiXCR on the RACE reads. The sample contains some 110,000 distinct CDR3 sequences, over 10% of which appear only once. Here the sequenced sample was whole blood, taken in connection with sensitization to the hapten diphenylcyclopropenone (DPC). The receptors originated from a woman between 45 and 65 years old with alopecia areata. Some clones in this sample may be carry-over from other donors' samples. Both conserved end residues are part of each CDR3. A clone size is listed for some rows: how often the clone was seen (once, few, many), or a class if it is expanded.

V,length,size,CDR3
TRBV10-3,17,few,CAISESIGLGSSYEQYF
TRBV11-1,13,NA,CASSFDRFYEQYF
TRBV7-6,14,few,CASSPGTTWGEQFF
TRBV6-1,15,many,CASSEGGTRRETQYF
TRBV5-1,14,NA,CASSDRAGYNEQFF
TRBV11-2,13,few,CASSLDSYQPQHF
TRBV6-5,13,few,CASSQGQVAGYTF
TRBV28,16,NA,CASSLSAGPKVDEQYF
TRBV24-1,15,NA,CATSDLHSGRDGQFF
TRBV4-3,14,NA,CASSQGLRAFEQYF
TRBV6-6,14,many,CASSLRQGNQPQHF
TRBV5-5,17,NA,CASSLRLQGEFSYEQFF
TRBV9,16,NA,CASSVALQGYYNEQFF
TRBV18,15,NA,CASSPGTDSYNEQFF
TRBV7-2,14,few,CASSLRLGTEGYTF
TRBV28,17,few,CASSSSLRGRGSYEQYF